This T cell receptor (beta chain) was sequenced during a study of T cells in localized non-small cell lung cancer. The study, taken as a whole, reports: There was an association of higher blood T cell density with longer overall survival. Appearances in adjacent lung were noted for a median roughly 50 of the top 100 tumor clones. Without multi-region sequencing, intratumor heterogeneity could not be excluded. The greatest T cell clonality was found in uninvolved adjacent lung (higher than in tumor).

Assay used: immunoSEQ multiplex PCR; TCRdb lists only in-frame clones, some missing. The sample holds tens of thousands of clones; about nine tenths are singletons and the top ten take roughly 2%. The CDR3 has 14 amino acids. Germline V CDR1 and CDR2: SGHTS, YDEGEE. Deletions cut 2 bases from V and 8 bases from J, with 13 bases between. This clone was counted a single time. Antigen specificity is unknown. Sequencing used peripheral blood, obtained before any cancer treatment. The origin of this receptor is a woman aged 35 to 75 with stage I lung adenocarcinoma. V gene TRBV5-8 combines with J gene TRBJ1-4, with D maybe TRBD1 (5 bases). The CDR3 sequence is CASSFGQIGEKLFF. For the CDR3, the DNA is TGTGCCAGCAGCTTCGGACAAATTGGGGAAAAACTGTTTTTT.